Each of the 18 T cell receptor beta chains below was sequenced from the same sample in a study of beta chain features in type 1 diabetes listed by TCRdb under 2018. Libraries were prepared through the immunoSEQ multiplex PCR assay. The entire isolated RNA was reverse transcribed using the High Capacity cDNA Reverse Transcription Kit, and thus expressed TCRB transcripts were sequenced. Held by TCRdb, this immuneACCESS table contains in-frame sequences only and omits some clones. Under half of the omission traces to an unresolved V gene where checked; the cause of the rest is unknown. The sample table shows 95,000 to 150,000 clones, and about 16% are seen once. In total, the top ten clones hold over 2% of the sample. What the study reported, not specific to this receptor: A moderate but significant shortening of TCRB CDR3 length was observed in type 1 diabetes patients in all four CD4+ subsets.

These TCRs' antigens remain unknown. The material sequenced was central memory CD4+ T cells from blood. The receptors were gathered from a man in his thirties or forties with type 1 diabetes.

This clone has only a few counts. The gene calls are TRBV29-1 and TRBJ2-7; the D call may be TRBD1 or TRBD2 (5 bases each). The CDR3 consists of 14 residues. V dropped 4 bases and J dropped 5 bases, with 18 bases sitting between them. CDR1 and CDR2 from the germline V gene are SQVTM and ANQGSEA. The CDR3 DNA reads as TGCAGCGTTGTGGGGCCAAGCGGCTTAGACGAGCAGTACTTC. The encoded protein is CSVVGPSGLDEQYF.

The chain recombines TRBV9 with TRBJ1-5, with D possibly being TRBD1 (5 bases). Per the germline V gene, CDR1 is SGDLS and CDR2 is YYNGEE. V lost 0 bases and J lost 12, with 16 bases in between. CDR3 size: 14 residues. CDR3 protein: CASSVEGERWRQHF. CDR3 DNA sequence: TGTGCCAGCAGCGTAGAAGGGGAACGGTGGCGCCAGCATTTT.

The chain couples TRBV10-2 to TRBJ1-3; possibly TRBD1 for D (5 bases). Trimming stripped 8 bases from V and 2 bases from J, with 10 bases between. Germline V gene lookup returns CDR1 WSHSY and CDR2 SAAADI. The CDR3 spans 13 residues. This chain's CDR3 is CASRQGTGNTIYF. CDR3 coding DNA: TGCGCCAGCCGGCAGGGAACTGGAAACACCATATATTTT.

In this sample, this clone turned up a few times. The chain has TRBV7-2 and TRBJ1-6, with 11 bases identical to TRBD1. CDR1 is SGHTA, CDR2 FQGNSA, per germline. The CDR3 runs 15 residues. J lost 7 bases, V lost 5 bases, and 4 bases had no gene match. This CDR3 is CASSIRTGGNSPLHF. DNA of the CDR3: TGTGCCAGCAGCATCAGGACAGGGGGCAATTCACCCCTCCACTTT.

CDR3 in amino acids: CASSVEWDEQFF. In DNA form, the CDR3 reads TGTGCCAGCAGCGTAGAATGGGATGAGCAGTTCTTC. The chain is built from TRBV9 and TRBJ2-1; D gene uncertain. This CDR3 region has 12 residues. Per the germline V gene, CDR1 is SGDLS and CDR2 is YYNGEE. The V and J ends lost 0 bases and 8 bases respectively, with 6 bases between them.

The rearrangement links TRBV7-8 to TRBJ2-7; weak D call: TRBD1 (6 bases). V gave up 4 bases and J gave up 0 bases, with 10 bases separating them. The CDR3 has 14 amino acids. CDR1 and CDR2 (germline): SGHVS, FQNEAQ. The CDR3 region is CASSWTENSYEQYF. The CDR3 coding sequence is TGTGCCAGCAGCTGGACAGAAAACTCCTACGAGCAGTACTTC.

This clone was seen a handful of times. The rearrangement links TRBV5-1 to TRBJ1-5, with 8 bases matching TRBD1. V shed 1 base and J 4 bases; nucleotides not matched to a gene: 4. Looked up from germline, CDR1 is SGHRS and CDR2 is YFSETQ. This CDR3 is built from 15 residues. This CDR3 reads CASSLQGAENQPQHF. The CDR3 DNA sequence: TGCGCCAGCAGCTTGCAGGGGGCGGAAAATCAGCCCCAGCATTTT.

This clone was seen a few times. The V call is TRBV15, the J call TRBJ2-1; D is uncertain. The CDR3 runs to 15 residues. CDR1 is LNHNV, CDR2 YYDKDF, per germline (reference sequence). Between the trimmed V and J ends, which lost 0 bases and 10 bases, there was a span of 16 bases. CDR3 region: CATSRDPGGVREQFF. Written as DNA, the CDR3 is TGTGCCACCAGCAGAGATCCAGGCGGCGTGAGGGAGCAGTTCTTC.

Only a few counts were recorded for this clone. The V call is TRBV7-2, the J call TRBJ2-5; possibly TRBD1 for D (6 bases). This CDR3 region has 15 residues. Germline-derived CDR1 and CDR2 are SGHTA and FQGNSA. The V and J ends lost 1 base and 7 bases respectively, with 16 bases between them. Here the CDR3 DNA reads TGTGCCAGCAGCTTAGAGCAGGGGCCCGCGGGGACCCAGTACTTC. It encodes CASSLEQGPAGTQYF.

This clone was observed a few times. The V and J genes are TRBV9 and TRBJ1-2, with 8 bases aligning to TRBD1. The germline V gene encodes CDR1 SGDLS and CDR2 YYNGEE. V gave up 0 bases and J gave up 5 bases; unmatched junction bases: 3. The CDR3 totals 14 residues. This CDR3 reads CASSVGQGPYGYTF. CDR3 nucleotides: TGTGCCAGCAGCGTAGGACAGGGGCCATATGGCTACACCTTC. Combining the CDR3 with reference TRBV9 and TRBJ1-2 gives the whole variable domain DSGVTQTPKHLITATGQRVTLRCSPRSGDLSVYWYQQSLDQGLQFLIQYYNGEERAKGNILERFSAQQFPDLHSELNLSSLELGDSALYFCASSVGQGPYGYTFGSGTRLTVV.

V gene TRBV7-2 combines with J gene TRBJ2-1; D possibly matches TRBD1 or TRBD2 (7 bases each). The CDR3 contains 13 residues. Per germline, CDR1 SGHTA and CDR2 FQGNSA. V shed 5 bases and J shed 8 bases, with 13 bases lying between them. The CDR3: CASSPGGVHEQFF. The CDR3 DNA sequence: TGTGCCAGCAGCCCAGGGGGGGTCCATGAGCAGTTCTTC.

Many counts were recorded for this clone. Other nucleotide sequences in the sample specify the same CDR3. V usage is TRBV7-2 and J usage is TRBJ1-5, with D tentatively TRBD1 (5 bases). V was trimmed by 5 bases and J by 5 bases, leaving 13 bases between them. From germline, CDR1 is SGHTA and CDR2 FQGNSA. The CDR3 totals 14 residues. CDR3 amino acids: CASSLSQGYQPQHF. Written as DNA, the CDR3 is TGTGCCAGCAGCCTTAGCCAGGGATATCAGCCCCAGCATTTT.

The rearrangement joins TRBV9 to TRBJ1-5; D is unresolved. V lost 2 bases and J lost 3, with 12 bases in between. The CDR3 contains 15 residues. Germline V lookup: CDR1 SGDLS, CDR2 YYNGEE. The CDR3 loop is CASSVMGLHNQPQHF. The CDR3 nucleotides read TGTGCCAGCAGCGTGATGGGCCTGCACAATCAGCCCCAGCATTTT.

V gene TRBV5-1 combines with J gene TRBJ2-2; D is undetermined. This CDR3 is 14 amino acids long. V lost 1 base and J lost 2, with 6 bases in between. The germline V gene encodes CDR1 SGHRS and CDR2 YFSETQ. The CDR3 DNA sequence: TGCGCCAGCAGCTTGACTATCAACACCGGGGAGCTGTTTTTT. This translates into CASSLTINTGELFF.

There are a few counts of this clone. V usage is TRBV5-6 and J usage is TRBJ1-1; D call uncertain. Germline lookup yields CDR1 SGHDT and CDR2 YYEEEE. The CDR3 runs to 14 residues. V was cut by 3 bases and J by 0 bases, with 9 bases left in between. CDR3 DNA sequence: TGTGCCAGCAGCTGGGGAGTACTGAACACTGAAGCTTTCTTT. This encodes CASSWGVLNTEAFF.

This clone was observed a few times. Since a far larger clone is one base different, this is likely a read error. This rearrangement joins TRBV15 to TRBJ2-5; D possibly corresponds to TRBD1 (6 bases). Germline lookup yields CDR1 LNHNV and CDR2 YYDKDF (reference sequence). V was trimmed by 0 bases and J by 1 base, leaving 15 bases between them. This CDR3 comprises 17 residues. The CDR3 DNA follows: TGTGCCACCAGCAGAGAAGTAGGACAGCGACTCCAAGAGACCCAGTACTTC. This translates into CATSREVGQRLQETQYF.

The gene calls are TRBV7-6 and TRBJ1-1; D is unresolved. Germline CDR1 SGHVS, CDR2 FNYEAQ. This CDR3 spans 12 amino acids. Trimming removed 5 bases at V and 5 bases at J, with 9 bases between. This CDR3 reads CASSPPYTEAFF. As DNA, the CDR3 is TGTGCCAGCAGCCCCCCTTATACTGAAGCTTTCTTT.

There are a few counts of this clone. The chain combines TRBV7-2 with TRBJ2-5; 12 bases fit TRBD2. Per the germline V gene, CDR1 is SGHTA and CDR2 is FQGNSA. The trim removed 5 bases at V and 1 base at J, leaving 5 bases unmatched. This CDR3 is 16 amino acids long. The CDR3 bases are TGTGCCAGCAGCGCCGGACTAGCGGGGTCCCAAGAGACCCAGTACTTC. Its translation is CASSAGLAGSQETQYF.